The 17 T cell receptor beta chains below come from one sample, sequenced in a study of blood T cell repertoires in COVID-19. Some clones are missing from TCRdb's copy, which holds only in-frame ones; the method was immunoSEQ multiplex PCR. The data contain fewer than 350,000 clones, 75% to 90% of them singletons. The sample taken for sequencing was peripheral blood. These receptor sequences come from a woman aged 25 to 39 who had recovered from COVID-19.

This sequence joins TRBV20-1 and TRBJ2-5; D not certain. Looked up from germline, CDR1 is DFQATT and CDR2 is SNEGSKA (reference sequence). The CDR3 contains 10 residues. The V gene lost 6 bases and the J gene lost 5 bases, with 7 bases spanning the gap. CDR3 coding DNA: TGCAGTGCGTTGCGGGAGACCCAGTACTTC. Protein sequence: CSALRETQYF.

The chain is built from TRBV12-3 or TRBV12-4 and TRBJ2-2; D unresolved. The CDR3 is made up of 13 amino acids. Deletions cut 3 bases from V and 5 bases from J, with 7 bases between. CDR3 nucleotide sequence: TGTGCCAGCAGTTTGAGAGGAACCGGGGAGCTGTTTTTT. Its protein product is CASSLRGTGELFF.

The chain carries TRBV6-5 and TRBJ1-5; 9 bases match TRBD1. J lost 4 bases, V lost 5 bases, and 6 bases had no gene match. CDR1 and CDR2 (germline): MNHEY, SVGAGI. The CDR3 sequence is 15 residues long. CDR3: CASSQRDRANQPQHF. The CDR3, as DNA: TGTGCCAGCAGTCAAAGGGACAGGGCGAATCAGCCCCAGCATTTT.

This clone came up once. This sequence joins TRBV29-1 and TRBJ2-1; 10 nucleotides match TRBD1. The CDR3 totals 13 residues. Germline V gene sequence: CDR1 SQVTM, CDR2 ANQGSEA. Unmatched junction bases numbered 3, after V lost 6 bases and J lost 4 bases. The CDR3 is CSVGTGAYNEQFF. The CDR3 nucleotides read TGCAGCGTGGGGACAGGGGCTTACAATGAGCAGTTCTTC.

The chain has TRBV6-6 and TRBJ1-4; the D gene is possibly TRBD1 (5 bases). V was cut by 6 bases and J by 5 bases, with 10 bases left in between. Germline-derived CDR1 and CDR2 are MNHNY and SVGAGI (reference sequence). This CDR3 is 13 amino acids long. Here the CDR3 reads CASRPTENEKLFF. CDR3 nucleotide sequence: TGTGCCAGCAGACCGACAGAGAATGAAAAACTGTTTTTT.

The chain carries TRBV9 and TRBJ2-5, with D tentatively TRBD1 (6 bases). Trimming took off 4 bases at V and 2 bases at J, with 12 bases between the two ends. CDR3 length: 14 amino acids. Germline V gene lookup returns CDR1 SGDLS and CDR2 YYNGEE. In DNA form, the CDR3 reads TGTGCCAGCAGCTTCCGACAGGTTCAAGAGACCCAGTACTTC. It is translated as CASSFRQVQETQYF.

This chain uses TRBV19 with TRBJ2-3; 8 positions agree with TRBD1. The CDR3 covers 14 residues. CDR1 is LNHDA and CDR2 is SQIVND in the germline V gene (reference sequence). After removal of 5 bases from V and 3 bases from J, the junction contained 4 bases not matched to a gene. The CDR3 loop is CASSVGQGTDTQYF. In DNA, the CDR3 is TGTGCCAGTAGTGTCGGACAGGGTACAGATACGCAGTATTTT.

This chain uses TRBV6-2 or TRBV6-3 with TRBJ1-2; weak D call: TRBD1 (6 bases). This CDR3 comprises 15 residues. Germline CDR1 is MNHEY and CDR2 is SVGEGT. Trimming stripped 3 bases from V and 8 bases from J, with 19 bases between. The CDR3: CASSYPSQGLRGYTF. The CDR3 nucleotides are TGTGCCAGCAGTTATCCCTCGCAGGGGCTGAGGGGCTACACCTTC.

The gene calls are TRBV5-1 and TRBJ2-7; no reliable D call. The CDR3 runs 14 residues. Germline V gene sequence: CDR1 SGHRS, CDR2 YFSETQ. V was trimmed by 5 bases and J by 0 bases, leaving 12 bases between them. CDR3 DNA sequence: TGCGCCAGCAGGACTGAGGCTAGCTCCTACGAGCAGTACTTC. Protein product: CASRTEASSYEQYF.

The chain couples TRBV19 to TRBJ1-1, with 8 bases aligning to TRBD1. CDR3 length equals 14 residues. Per germline, CDR1 LNHDA and CDR2 SQIVND (reference sequence). The junction had 10 bases not matched to a gene; V was cut back by 9 bases and J by 4 bases. In DNA, the CDR3 is TGTGCCAGCGTTTTACAGGGGGTAGGCACTGAAGCTTTCTTT. Translation gives CASVLQGVGTEAFF.

This clone occurred a few times. The V gene is TRBV5-1, the J gene TRBJ2-3, with D possibly matching TRBD1 (6 bases). CDR3 length: 14 amino acids. CDR1 is SGHRS, CDR2 YFSETQ, per germline. Trimming took off 0 bases at V and 8 bases at J, with 13 bases between the two ends. The CDR3 spells CASSLGQGKATQYF. In nucleotides, the CDR3 is TGCGCCAGCAGCTTGGGGCAGGGGAAGGCTACGCAGTATTTT.

V is TRBV6-5 and J is TRBJ1-1; 7 bases fit TRBD1. Trimming took 6 bases from V and 0 from J; bases not matched to a gene: 4. Germline CDR1 is MNHEY and CDR2 is SVGAGI. This CDR3 contains 14 residues. The CDR3: CASRGTDMNTEAFF. CDR3 coding DNA: TGTGCCAGCAGGGGGACAGACATGAACACTGAAGCTTTCTTT.

This clone was counted many times. The chain recombines TRBV29-1 with TRBJ2-2, with D possibly TRBD2 on 6 matching bases. CDR3 length: 13 residues. Trimming removed 6 bases at V and 8 bases at J, with 16 bases between. Germline assignment: CDR1 SQVTM and CDR2 ANQGSEA. In nucleotides, the CDR3 is TGCAGCGTGATGGGGGGAGTGCGAGGGGAGCTGTTTTTT. Translated: CSVMGGVRGELFF.

This clone was seen a single time. The chain is built from TRBV2 and TRBJ1-1, with TRBD1 matching 9 bases. The V gene end was trimmed by 7 bases and the J gene end by 1 base; junction bases not matched to a gene: 7. The CDR3 consists of 15 residues. Germline lookup yields CDR1 SNHLY and CDR2 FYNNEI. This CDR3 is CASTHWDRANTEAFF. The CDR3 coding sequence is TGTGCCAGCACCCACTGGGACAGGGCGAACACTGAAGCTTTCTTT. The full variable domain, its missing parts supplied by reference TRBV2 and TRBJ1-1, is EPEVTQTPSHQVTQMGQEVILRCVPISNHLYFYWYRQILGQKVEFLVSFYNNEISEKSEIFDDQFSVERPDGSNFTLKIRSTKLEDSAMYFCASTHWDRANTEAFFGQGTRLTVV.

V is TRBV6-1 and J is TRBJ1-4, with 8 bases identical to TRBD1. The ends lost 3 bases at V and 8 bases at J; junction bases unmatched: 5. The CDR3 contains 14 residues. Germline V CDR1 and CDR2: MNHNS, SASEGT. The CDR3 loop reads CASSDGTGPEKLFF. As DNA, the CDR3 is TGTGCCAGCAGTGACGGGACAGGTCCAGAAAAACTGTTTTTT.

The rearrangement links TRBV28 to TRBJ2-1; D gene ambiguous. Trimming cost V 6 bases and J 7 bases, with 10 bases left between them. The V gene's germline CDR1 is MDHEN and CDR2 SYDVKM. The CDR3 is 12 residues long. The chain's CDR3 is CASSSLRNEQFF. The CDR3 DNA reads TGTGCCAGCAGCTCTTTACGGAATGAGCAGTTCTTC.

The CDR3, as DNA: TGTGCCAGCAGCTTATGGGACAGCGGGAGCTCCTACAATGAGCAGTTCTTC. Its translation: CASSLWDSGSSYNEQFF. This rearrangement joins TRBV7-2 to TRBJ2-1; D is possibly TRBD2 (8 bases). There are 17 residues in the CDR3. Germline lookup yields CDR1 SGHTA and CDR2 FQGNSA. The V end lost 2 bases, the J end lost 0 bases, and 14 bases lay between the germline ends.